The 14 T cell receptor beta chains in this list originate from one sample, sequenced in a study of blood T cell repertoires in COVID-19 (dated by TCRdb to 2018 to 2020). Library prep was done by the immunoSEQ multiplex PCR assay. TCRdb obtained this table from immuneACCESS and retained in-frame rearrangements with V and J assigned. These tables miss some clones; where compared with another copy, unresolved V genes account for less than half of the shortfall, and the remainder is unexplained. A total of approximately 450,000 clones appear in this sample, 85% to 90% of them only once. Jointly, the top ten make up around 1.1% of the sample. The sample consisted of PBMCs or T cells enriched from blood (not recorded which). These receptors all stem from a man under 40 who had recovered from COVID-19.

The chain uses TRBV9 and TRBJ2-5; D is possibly TRBD2 (6 bases). The V and J ends lost 4 bases and 2 bases respectively, with 15 bases between them. In germline, CDR1 is SGDLS, CDR2 YYNGEE. CDR3 length: 15 amino acids. CDR3 amino acids: CASSLAGSTQETQYF. The CDR3, as DNA: TGTGCCAGCAGCCTGGCGGGAAGCACTCAAGAGACCCAGTACTTC. Together with reference TRBV9 and TRBJ2-5, the CDR3 gives the full variable domain: DSGVTQTPKHLITATGQRVTLRCSPRSGDLSVYWYQQSLDQGLQFLIQYYNGEERAKGNILERFSAQQFPDLHSELNLSSLELGDSALYFCASSLAGSTQETQYFGPGTRLLVL.

The rearrangement links TRBV3-1 (or the pseudogene TRBV3-2) to TRBJ2-7; TRBD2 matches 12 bases. V was clipped by 4 bases and J by 3 bases; unmatched bases: 4. The CDR3 loop spans 15 amino acids. Germline CDR1 reads LGHDT; CDR2 reads YNNKEL (reference sequence). Here the CDR3 DNA reads TGTGCCAGCAGCCGAGGACTAGCGGGATTCTACGAGCAGTACTTC. Translation gives CASSRGLAGFYEQYF.

This clone was seen a handful of times. This chain joins TRBV19 and TRBJ2-7, with D possibly being TRBD2 (6 bases). Deletions cut 5 bases from V and 6 bases from J, with 23 bases between. This CDR3 is 16 amino acids long. Germline V lookup: CDR1 LNHDA, CDR2 SQIVND (reference sequence). The CDR3 sequence: CASSFVSGERGSEQYF. As DNA, the CDR3 is TGTGCCAGTAGTTTCGTATCGGGAGAGAGAGGAAGCGAGCAGTACTTC.

The chain joins TRBV5-4 to TRBJ2-5; 12 nucleotides match TRBD2. Germline assignment: CDR1 SGHNT and CDR2 YYREEE (reference sequence). With 4 bases clipped from V and 1 base from J, the junction kept 8 bases outside the gene matches. The CDR3 is 17 residues long. In DNA form, the CDR3 reads TGTGCCAGCAGCCCACCGGGACTAGCGGGCGTCCAAGAGACCCAGTACTTC. It codes for CASSPPGLAGVQETQYF.

The genes are TRBV2 and TRBJ1-2, with a weak D call TRBD1 (5 bases). The CDR3 consists of 14 residues. Germline loops: CDR1 SNHLY, CDR2 FYNNEI. V was shortened by 4 bases and J by 8 bases, with 17 bases between the two germline ends. The CDR3 DNA follows: TGTGCCAGCAGTGCTCGGTTCGGGGGGATGGGCTACACCTTC. Translating it yields CASSARFGGMGYTF.

The chain joins TRBV2 to TRBJ2-1; D is ambiguous. V shed 4 bases and J shed 10 bases, with 8 bases lying between them. The CDR3 is made up of 11 amino acids. Germline CDR1 is SNHLY and CDR2 is FYNNEI. CDR3 bases: TGTGCCAGCAGTGCGGGTTTAGAGCAGTTCTTC. Its protein product is CASSAGLEQFF. The full variable domain, in which reference TRBV2 and TRBJ2-1 provide the parts outside the CDR3, is EPEVTQTPSHQVTQMGQEVILRCVPISNHLYFYWYRQILGQKVEFLVSFYNNEISEKSEIFDDQFSVERPDGSNFTLKIRSTKLEDSAMYFCASSAGLEQFFGPGTRLTVL.

Worth noting for this clone: The same CDR3 is also encoded by other DNA sequences in this sample. The chain couples TRBV12-5 to TRBJ1-3; D not resolved. V was clipped by 3 bases and J by 0 bases, with 6 bases between them. CDR1 is LGHNT, CDR2 FRNRAP, per germline. The CDR3 spans 14 residues. The CDR3 DNA is TGTGCTAGTGGTTTACAGAACTCTGGAAACACCATATATTTT. Translating gives CASGLQNSGNTIYF. The full variable domain, in which reference TRBV12-5 and TRBJ1-3 provide the parts outside the CDR3, is DARVTQTPRHKVTEMGQEVTMRCQPILGHNTVFWYRQTMMQGLELLAYFRNRAPLDDSGMPKDRFSAEMPDATLATLKIQPSEPRDSAVYFCASGLQNSGNTIYFGEGSWLTVV.

The chain combines TRBV16 with TRBJ1-2, with D tentatively TRBD1 (6 bases). The V gene's germline CDR1 is KGHSY and CDR2 FQNENV. Trimming took off 2 bases at V and 4 bases at J, with 11 bases between the two ends. This CDR3 contains 14 residues. CDR3 coding DNA: TGTGCCAGCAGCCAAGGACAGAACCGCTATGGCTACACCTTC. The encoded protein is CASSQGQNRYGYTF.

V is TRBV2 and J is TRBJ1-3; a possible D gene is TRBD1 (5 bases). The V end was cut by 4 bases, the J end by 2 bases, with 6 bases between. The V gene's germline CDR1 is SNHLY and CDR2 FYNNEI. The CDR3 runs 13 residues. CDR3: CASSGTTGNTIYF. CDR3 sequence (DNA): TGTGCCAGCAGTGGGACAACTGGAAACACCATATATTTT.

V and J are TRBV2 and TRBJ2-2; TRBD1 might be the D (5 bases). CDR1 is SNHLY and CDR2 is FYNNEI in the germline V gene. V was shortened by 6 bases and J by 5 bases, with 13 bases between the two germline ends. This CDR3 is 14 amino acids long. In DNA form, the CDR3 reads TGTGCCAGCAGGGGGCAGGTCGGGACCGGGGAGCTGTTTTTT. Protein sequence: CASRGQVGTGELFF.

The chain uses TRBV10-3 and TRBJ1-5, with TRBD1 identical over 7 bases. Per the germline V gene, CDR1 is ENHRY and CDR2 is SYGVKD. V was pared by 10 bases and J by 2 bases, with 2 bases of the junction left unmatched. The CDR3 runs to 12 residues. CDR3 nucleotides: TGTGCCAGCGGACAGGGCAATCAGCCCCAGCATTTT. Residues: CASGQGNQPQHF.

As to this clone: A much more abundant neighbour one base away suggests this may be a read error. The CDR3 loop is CASSPRTSGNYEQYF. DNA for the CDR3: TGTGCCAGCAGCCCCCGGACTAGCGGGAACTACGAGCAGTACTTC. The V call is TRBV7-8, the J call TRBJ2-7; 12 nucleotides match TRBD2. The length of the CDR3 is 15 residues. J was trimmed by 3 bases and V by 5 bases; bases with no gene match: 5. Germline V gene sequence: CDR1 SGHVS, CDR2 FQNEAQ.

This clone was detected a few times. The chain links TRBV6-4 to TRBJ2-3; D gene ambiguous. The V end was cut by 2 bases, the J end by 0 bases, with 3 bases between. Germline V gives CDR1 MRHNA, CDR2 SNTAGT. The CDR3 runs to 13 residues. CDR3 DNA sequence: TGTGCCAGCAGTGACACTAGCACAGATACGCAGTATTTT. Translation: CASSDTSTDTQYF.

The chain recombines TRBV5-4 with TRBJ1-3; TRBD1 matches 9 bases. Per germline, CDR1 SGHNT and CDR2 YYREEE (reference sequence). With V trimmed by 3 bases and J by 3 bases, 13 bases remained unmatched. The CDR3 runs to 18 residues. The CDR3, as DNA: TGTGCCAGCAGCTCTGACAGGGGGAAACTGACAAGTGGAAACACCATATATTTT. This codes for CASSSDRGKLTSGNTIYF.